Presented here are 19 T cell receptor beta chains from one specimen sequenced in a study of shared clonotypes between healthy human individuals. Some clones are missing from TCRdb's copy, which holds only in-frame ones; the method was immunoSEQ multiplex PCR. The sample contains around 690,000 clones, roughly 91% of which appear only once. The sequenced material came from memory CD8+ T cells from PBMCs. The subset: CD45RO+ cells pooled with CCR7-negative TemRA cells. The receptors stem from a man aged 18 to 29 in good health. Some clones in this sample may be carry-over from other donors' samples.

The CDR3 sequence is CARHSKYEKLFF. In DNA, the CDR3 is TGTGCCAGGCACTCGAAGTATGAAAAACTGTTTTTT. The rearrangement joins TRBV5-4 to TRBJ1-4; no clear D. Trimming removed 8 bases from V and 6 bases from J, with 11 bases in between. Germline V CDR1 and CDR2: SGHNT, YYREEE (reference sequence). The CDR3 spans 12 residues.

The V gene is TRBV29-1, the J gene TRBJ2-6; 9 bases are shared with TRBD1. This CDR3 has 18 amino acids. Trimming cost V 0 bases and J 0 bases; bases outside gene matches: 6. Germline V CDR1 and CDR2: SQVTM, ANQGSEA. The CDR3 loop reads CSVEDGDRAISGANVLTF. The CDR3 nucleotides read TGCAGCGTTGAAGATGGGGACAGGGCTATCTCTGGGGCCAACGTCCTGACTTTC.

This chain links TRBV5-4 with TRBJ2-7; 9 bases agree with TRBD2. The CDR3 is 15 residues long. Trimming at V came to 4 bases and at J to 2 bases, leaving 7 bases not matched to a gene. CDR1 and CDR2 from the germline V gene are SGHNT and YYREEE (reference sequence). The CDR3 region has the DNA TGTGCCAGCAGCCTGACTAGCGGCCATACCTACGAGCAGTACTTC. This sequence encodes CASSLTSGHTYEQYF.

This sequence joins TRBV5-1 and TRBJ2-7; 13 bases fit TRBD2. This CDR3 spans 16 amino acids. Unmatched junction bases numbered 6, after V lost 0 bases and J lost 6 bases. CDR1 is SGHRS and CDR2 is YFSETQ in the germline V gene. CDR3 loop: CASSLAGGLAGTEQYF. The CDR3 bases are TGCGCCAGCAGCTTGGCTGGGGGACTAGCGGGAACCGAGCAGTACTTC.

This chain's CDR3 is CASSIRTAAYEQYF. CDR3 nucleotides: TGTGCCAGTAGTATCCGAACAGCAGCCTACGAGCAGTACTTC. The chain recombines TRBV19 with TRBJ2-7; D unresolved. The germline CDR1 and CDR2 sequences are LNHDA and SQIVND (reference sequence). The V gene lost 3 bases and the J gene lost 2 bases, with 11 bases spanning the gap. The CDR3 length is 14 residues.

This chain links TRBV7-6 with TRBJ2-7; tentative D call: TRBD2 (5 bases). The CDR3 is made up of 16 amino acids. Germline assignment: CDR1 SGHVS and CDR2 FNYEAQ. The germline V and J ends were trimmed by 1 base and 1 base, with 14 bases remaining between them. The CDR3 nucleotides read TGTGCCAGCAGCTTAGTCCAGTTCGAGGGATCCTACGAGCAGTACTTC. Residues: CASSLVQFEGSYEQYF.

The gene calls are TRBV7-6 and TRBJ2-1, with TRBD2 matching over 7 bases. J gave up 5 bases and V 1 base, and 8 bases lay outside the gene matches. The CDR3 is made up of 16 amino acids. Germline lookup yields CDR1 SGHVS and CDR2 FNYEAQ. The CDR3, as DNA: TGTGCCAGCAGCTTAGTATGGCGGGAGTTCCACAATGAGCAGTTCTTC. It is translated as CASSLVWREFHNEQFF.

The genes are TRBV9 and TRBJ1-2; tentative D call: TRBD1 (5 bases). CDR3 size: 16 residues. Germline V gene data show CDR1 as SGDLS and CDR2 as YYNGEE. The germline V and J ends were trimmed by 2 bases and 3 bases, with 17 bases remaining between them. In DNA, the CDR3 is TGTGCCAGCAGCGTGGGTAACATCGGGGGATACTATGGCTACACCTTC. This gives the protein CASSVGNIGGYYGYTF.

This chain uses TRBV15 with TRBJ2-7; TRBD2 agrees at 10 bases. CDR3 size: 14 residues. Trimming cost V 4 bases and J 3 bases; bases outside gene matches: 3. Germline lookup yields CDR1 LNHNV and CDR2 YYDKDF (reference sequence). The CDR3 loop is CATSKLAGIYEQYF. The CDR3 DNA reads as TGTGCCACCAGCAAACTAGCGGGAATCTACGAGCAGTACTTC.

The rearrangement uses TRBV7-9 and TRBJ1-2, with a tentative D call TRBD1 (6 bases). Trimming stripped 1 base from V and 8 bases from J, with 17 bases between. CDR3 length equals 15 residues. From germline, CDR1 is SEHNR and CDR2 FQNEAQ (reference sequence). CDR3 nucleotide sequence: TGTGCCAGCAGCTTAGGGGGGGCCGCGCTTCTGGGCTACACCTTC. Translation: CASSLGGAALLGYTF. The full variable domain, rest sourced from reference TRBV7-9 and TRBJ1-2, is DTGVSQNPRHKITKRGQNVTFRCDPISEHNRLYWYRQTLGQGPEFLTYFQNEAQLEKSRLLSDRFSAERPKGSFSTLEIQRTEQGDSAMYLCASSLGGAALLGYTFGSGTRLTVV.

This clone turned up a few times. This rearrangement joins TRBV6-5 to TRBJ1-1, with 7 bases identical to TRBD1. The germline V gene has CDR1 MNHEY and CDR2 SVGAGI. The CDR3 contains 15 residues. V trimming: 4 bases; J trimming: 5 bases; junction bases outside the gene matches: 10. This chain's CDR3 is CASSLHDRARTEAFF. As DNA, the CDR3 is TGTGCCAGCAGTTTACACGACAGGGCGCGGACTGAAGCTTTCTTT.

This CDR3 is CASSQVLAGVTGNTIYF. CDR3 DNA sequence: TGCGCCAGCAGCCAAGTTTTGGCGGGCGTAACTGGAAACACCATATATTTT. The V gene is TRBV4-1, the J gene TRBJ1-3; no firm D call. Between the trimmed V and J ends, which lost 1 base and 2 bases, there was a span of 15 bases. Germline lookup yields CDR1 MGHRA and CDR2 YSYEKL. CDR3 size: 17 residues.

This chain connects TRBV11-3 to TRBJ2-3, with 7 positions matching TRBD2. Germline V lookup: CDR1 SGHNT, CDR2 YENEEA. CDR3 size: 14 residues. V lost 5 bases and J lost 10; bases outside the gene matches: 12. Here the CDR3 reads CASSLEAGAWAQYF. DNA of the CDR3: TGTGCCAGCAGCCTTGAGGCGGGAGCTTGGGCGCAGTATTTT.

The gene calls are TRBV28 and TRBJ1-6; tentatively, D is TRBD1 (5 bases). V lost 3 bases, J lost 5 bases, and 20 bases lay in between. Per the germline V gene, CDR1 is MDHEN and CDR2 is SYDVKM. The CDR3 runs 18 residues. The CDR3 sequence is CASSFGRVLGRHNSPLHF. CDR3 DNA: TGTGCCAGCAGTTTCGGCAGGGTTCTTGGGAGACATAATTCACCCCTCCACTTT.

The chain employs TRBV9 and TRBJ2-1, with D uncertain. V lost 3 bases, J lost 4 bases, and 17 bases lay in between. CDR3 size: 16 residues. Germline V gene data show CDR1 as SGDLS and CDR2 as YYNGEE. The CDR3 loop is CASSASLLEAYNEQFF. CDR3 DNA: TGTGCCAGCAGCGCCAGCCTACTCGAGGCTTACAATGAGCAGTTCTTC.

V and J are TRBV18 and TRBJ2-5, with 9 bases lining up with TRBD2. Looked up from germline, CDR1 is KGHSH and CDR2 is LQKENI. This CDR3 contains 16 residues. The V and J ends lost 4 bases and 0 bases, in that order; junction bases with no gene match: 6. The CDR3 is CASSRSGRTNQETQYF. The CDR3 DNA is TGTGCCAGCTCACGCAGCGGGAGGACCAACCAAGAGACCCAGTACTTC.

The CDR3 spells CASSTGTGAFYEQYF. The DNA of the CDR3 is TGTGCCAGTAGTACCGGGACAGGGGCTTTCTACGAGCAGTACTTC. The J gene is TRBJ2-7, the V gene TRBV19; TRBD1 matches at 10 bases. The CDR3 runs 15 residues. Looked up from germline, CDR1 is LNHDA and CDR2 is SQIVND (reference sequence). V dropped 4 bases and J dropped 3; count of bases not matched to a gene: 6.

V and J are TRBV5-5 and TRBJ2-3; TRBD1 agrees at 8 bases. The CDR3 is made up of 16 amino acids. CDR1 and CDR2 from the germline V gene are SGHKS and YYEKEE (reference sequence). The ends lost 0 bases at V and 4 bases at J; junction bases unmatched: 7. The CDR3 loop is CASSLAGRGPPDTQYF. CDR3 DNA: TGTGCCAGCAGCTTGGCAGGCAGGGGGCCCCCAGATACGCAGTATTTT.

CDR3 in DNA: TGTGCCAGCAGTTATAGATCGGGAGGCCGGGAGACCCAGTACTTC. Protein product: CASSYRSGGRETQYF. V usage is TRBV6-5 and J usage is TRBJ2-5; 7 nucleotides agree with TRBD2. The V gene's germline CDR1 is MNHEY and CDR2 SVGAGI. The CDR3 spans 15 residues. With V trimmed by 3 bases and J by 5 bases, 9 bases remained unmatched.